Presented here are 7 T cell receptor beta chains from one specimen sequenced in a study of CD8 T cells in Susac syndrome. cDNA came from about 0.51 to 1 ug RNA primed by random hexamers. From the immunoSEQ multiplex PCR reads, TCRdb called clonotypes with MiXCR, one entry per CDR3 protein. The sample has 250,000 to 300,000 distinct CDR3 sequences; about 89% are singletons. Material for sequencing was CD8+ T cells from PBMCs. The receptors come from a human donor with multiple sclerosis.

The chain joins TRBV9 to TRBJ1-5; D is undetermined. CDR1 and CDR2 (germline): SGDLS, YYNGEE. V was pared by 2 bases and J by 0 bases, with 12 bases between. CDR3 length: 16 residues. DNA for the CDR3: TGTGCCAGCAGCGTTCCGGGCCTCCTTAGCAATCAGCCCCAGCATTTT. It translates to CASSVPGLLSNQPQHF.

This chain uses TRBV2 with TRBJ1-6, with D unresolved. This CDR3 spans 12 amino acids. Trimming left V 6 bases short and J 7 bases short, with 7 bases between. Germline lookup yields CDR1 SNHLY and CDR2 FYNNEI. The CDR3 loop reads CASRRGNSPLHF. In DNA form, the CDR3 reads TGTGCCAGCAGGAGAGGGAATTCACCCCTCCACTTT.

V and J are TRBV5-6 and TRBJ2-7; TRBD2 is a possible D gene (6 bases). Germline V gene lookup returns CDR1 SGHDT and CDR2 YYEEEE. The CDR3 consists of 15 residues. The V gene lost 0 bases and the J gene lost 2 bases, with 12 bases spanning the gap. CDR3 in DNA: TGTGCCAGCAGCTTGGTGCGGGGTGTCACCTACGAGCAGTACTTC. Translation: CASSLVRGVTYEQYF.

The genes are TRBV28 and TRBJ2-5; TRBD2 agrees at 9 bases. The CDR3 runs 13 residues. The germline V gene has CDR1 MDHEN and CDR2 SYDVKM. With V trimmed by 9 bases and J by 3 bases, 5 bases remained unmatched. The CDR3 loop reads CASAWTSEETQYF. CDR3 bases: TGTGCCAGTGCCTGGACTAGCGAAGAGACCCAGTACTTC.

This clonotype has a handful of counts. The rearrangement links TRBV4-3 to TRBJ1-5, with 7 bases identical to TRBD1. Germline V gene sequence: CDR1 LGHNA, CDR2 YSLEER. With 4 bases clipped from V and 7 bases from J, the junction kept 10 bases outside the gene matches. This CDR3 contains 15 residues. The CDR3 reads CASSLTGQGQQPQHF. Here the CDR3 DNA reads TGCGCCAGCAGCCTTACTGGGCAGGGACAGCAGCCCCAGCATTTT.

The chain couples TRBV5-1 to TRBJ2-1; D is uncertain. The CDR3 is 15 amino acids. Looked up from germline, CDR1 is SGHRS and CDR2 is YFSETQ. The V end was cut by 4 bases, the J end by 0 bases, with 11 bases between. The CDR3 nucleotides read TGCGCCAGCAGCCCGGAGCCCAGCTCCTACAATGAGCAGTTCTTC. Translated: CASSPEPSSYNEQFF.

The chain carries TRBV6-1 and TRBJ2-3, with 7 bases aligning to TRBD2. V trimming: 4 bases; J trimming: 4 bases; junction bases outside the gene matches: 5. The V gene's germline CDR1 is MNHNS and CDR2 SASEGT. This CDR3 is built from 14 residues. This CDR3 reads CASSGGGGADTQYF. CDR3 in DNA: TGTGCCAGCAGTGGCGGGGGAGGGGCAGATACGCAGTATTTT.